One sample yielded the 22 T cell receptor beta chains listed below, sequenced in a study of blood T cell repertoires in COVID-19. Profiled with immunoSEQ multiplex PCR; TCRdb holds only in-frame clones, not every one. The sample consists of around 71,000 clones, 75% to 85% of them appearing once. Material for sequencing was peripheral blood. The origin of the receptors is a man aged 25-40 years with COVID-19, enrolled during active disease.

This clone was counted only a few times. This rearrangement joins TRBV5-8 to TRBJ1-3, with TRBD1 matching 7 bases. The V and J ends lost 4 bases and 0 bases, in that order; junction bases with no gene match: 4. The CDR3 sequence is 15 residues long. Germline lookup yields CDR1 SGHTS and CDR2 YDEGEE. The CDR3 DNA reads TGTGCCAGCAGCCTACAGGGGAGCTCTGGAAACACCATATATTTT. Amino acids: CASSLQGSSGNTIYF.

This chain connects TRBV27 to TRBJ2-2; 12 nucleotides line up with TRBD2. Germline-derived CDR1 and CDR2 are MNHEY and SMNVEV (reference sequence). V shed 2 bases and J 2 bases; nucleotides not matched to a gene: 6. The CDR3 is made up of 18 amino acids. The CDR3: CASSLEGLAGYNTGELFF. The CDR3 bases are TGTGCCAGCAGTTTAGAAGGACTAGCGGGATACAACACCGGGGAGCTGTTTTTT.

V gene TRBV12-3 or TRBV12-4 combines with J gene TRBJ2-2; D not resolved. With 1 base removed from V and 6 bases from J, the gap between germline ends came to 3 bases. CDR3 length equals 12 residues. CDR3 residues: CASSLDSGELFF. DNA of the CDR3: TGTGCCAGCAGTTTAGACTCCGGGGAGCTGTTTTTT.

The rearrangement links TRBV5-4 to TRBJ2-6, with 8 bases matching TRBD1. The V and J ends lost 10 bases and 4 bases, in that order; junction bases with no gene match: 13. The CDR3 is 16 amino acids. Germline assignment: CDR1 SGHNT and CDR2 YYREEE (reference sequence). CDR3 DNA: TGTGCCTCTAGAGCAGGGGGCGAATCCGGGGCCAACGTCCTGACTTTC. Protein product: CASRAGGESGANVLTF.

The chain uses TRBV10-3 and TRBJ2-7, with a tentative D call TRBD1 (6 bases). Germline loops: CDR1 ENHRY, CDR2 SYGVKD. This CDR3 contains 15 residues. V dropped 10 bases and J dropped 3 bases, with 22 bases sitting between them. CDR3 DNA: TGTGCCACCGACCAGAGTGGGGGCAAAAACTACGAGCAGTACTTC. Translation: CATDQSGGKNYEQYF.

Here the CDR3 DNA reads TGTGCCAGCAGCCCGAGACAGGGAGTGATGGAGACCCAGTACTTC. It encodes CASSPRQGVMETQYF. The chain couples TRBV7-6 to TRBJ2-5; 7 bases agree with TRBD1. In germline, CDR1 is SGHVS, CDR2 FNYEAQ. J lost 5 bases, V lost 5 bases, and 11 bases had no gene match. The CDR3 extends over 15 amino acids.

V is TRBV11-2 and J is TRBJ2-1; the match to TRBD1 covers 9 bases. With V trimmed by 5 bases and J by 10 bases, 6 bases remained unmatched. CDR3 length: 13 amino acids. The germline V gene has CDR1 SGHAT and CDR2 FQNNGV. As DNA, the CDR3 is TGTGCCAGCAGCCTGGGACAGGGACAAGAGCAGTTCTTC. Translation: CASSLGQGQEQFF.

The CDR3 DNA reads as TGTGCCAGTAGTATTGGGGGAATCGGGGACACTTACTACGAGCAGTACTTC. It translates to CASSIGGIGDTYYEQYF. The V and J genes are TRBV19 and TRBJ2-7; possible D gene TRBD1, 6 bases. V lost 3 bases to trimming and J lost 3 bases, with 21 bases between them. The CDR3 runs to 17 residues. Germline lookup yields CDR1 LNHDA and CDR2 SQIVND (reference sequence).

V gene TRBV7-9 combines with J gene TRBJ1-2; possibly TRBD1 for D (6 bases). CDR3 length: 15 amino acids. Germline V lookup: CDR1 SEHNR, CDR2 FQNEAQ (reference sequence). V gave up 5 bases and J gave up 3 bases, with 16 bases separating them. The CDR3 DNA follows: TGTGCCAGCAGCCCACTATCAGGGGATCACTATGGCTACACCTTC. Amino acid sequence: CASSPLSGDHYGYTF.

The chain joins TRBV5-4 to TRBJ2-7, with D tentatively TRBD1 (7 bases). Germline CDR1 SGHNT, CDR2 YYREEE (reference sequence). V was shortened by 2 bases and J by 3 bases, with 15 bases between the two germline ends. This CDR3 is 15 amino acids long. CDR3: CASSFGQGGNYEQYF. The CDR3 bases are TGTGCCAGCAGCTTCGGGCAGGGGGGAAACTACGAGCAGTACTTC. Complete variable domain (other parts from reference TRBV5-4 and TRBJ2-7): ETGVTQSPTHLIKTRGQQVTLRCSSQSGHNTVSWYQQALGQGPQFIFQYYREEENGRGNFPPRFSGLQFPNYSSELNVNALELDDSALYLCASSFGQGGNYEQYFGPGTRLTVT.

This clone came up a few times. The gene calls are TRBV9 and TRBJ1-1; 7 bases map to TRBD1. The CDR3 loop spans 15 amino acids. V trimming: 3 bases; J trimming: 1 base; junction bases outside the gene matches: 6. Germline lookup yields CDR1 SGDLS and CDR2 YYNGEE. CDR3 coding DNA: TGTGCCAGCAGCGCAGTAGGGACAGCGAACACTGAAGCTTTCTTT. Translating gives CASSAVGTANTEAFF.

The rearrangement joins TRBV7-9 to TRBJ2-1; TRBD2 is a possible D gene (5 bases). CDR3 length equals 14 residues. V gave up 0 bases and J gave up 5 bases, with 8 bases separating them. CDR1 is SEHNR and CDR2 is FQNEAQ in the germline V gene (reference sequence). The CDR3 DNA follows: TGTGCCAGCAGCTTAGCAGGACTGGACAATGAGCAGTTCTTC. It codes for CASSLAGLDNEQFF.

V usage is TRBV5-6 and J usage is TRBJ2-1; D might be TRBD2 (5 bases). The CDR3 sequence is 15 residues long. Looked up from germline, CDR1 is SGHDT and CDR2 is YYEEEE. V was trimmed by 6 bases and J by 0 bases, leaving 13 bases between them. The CDR3 DNA follows: TGTGCCAGCAACACCCCCCGGGACTCCTACAATGAGCAGTTCTTC. It encodes CASNTPRDSYNEQFF.

This chain connects TRBV7-8 to TRBJ2-7, with TRBD2 matching over 10 bases. The trim removed 6 bases at V and 7 bases at J, leaving 9 bases unmatched. CDR3 size: 14 residues. CDR1 is SGHVS and CDR2 is FQNEAQ in the germline V gene. The CDR3 protein is CASSLRTSGTEQYF. The CDR3 bases are TGTGCCAGCAGTCTAAGAACTAGCGGGACAGAGCAGTACTTC. Filled out from reference TRBV7-8 and TRBJ2-7, the complete variable domain reads GAGVSQSPRYKVAKRGQDVALRCDPISGHVSLFWYQQALGQGPEFLTYFQNEAQLDKSGLPSDRFFAERPEGSVSTLKIQRTQQEDSAVYLCASSLRTSGTEQYFGPGTRLTVT.

This sequence joins TRBV25-1 and TRBJ1-5, with 9 bases aligning to TRBD1. This CDR3 is 16 amino acids long. Germline V gene lookup returns CDR1 MGHDK and CDR2 SYGVNS. V lost 6 bases to trimming and J lost 4 bases; unmatched junction nucleotides: 10. The CDR3 bases are TGTGCCAGCAGCATACAGGGGGCGCAACGGAATCAGCCCCAGCATTTT. It encodes CASSIQGAQRNQPQHF.

The gene calls are TRBV13 and TRBJ2-3; 9 positions match TRBD1. The CDR3 is 16 amino acids. J gave up 4 bases and V 5 bases, and 10 bases lay outside the gene matches. Germline CDR1 and CDR2: PRHDT and FYEKMQ (reference sequence). DNA of the CDR3: TGTGCCAGCAGCACTCGGGACAGGGAGAAGGCAGATACGCAGTATTTT. This encodes CASSTRDREKADTQYF.

V gene TRBV27 combines with J gene TRBJ2-7, with 9 bases aligning to TRBD2. Germline CDR1 is MNHEY and CDR2 is SMNVEV (reference sequence). The CDR3 length is 17 residues. V gave up 5 bases and J gave up 7 bases; unmatched junction bases: 18. CDR3 bases: TGTGCCAGCAGTAATTCTAAGATAGCGGGAGCCACGGGGGAGCAGTACTTC. Residues: CASSNSKIAGATGEQYF.

This clone has more than one count but fewer than ten. The V gene is TRBV7-9, the J gene TRBJ2-7; D is possibly TRBD1 (6 bases). Looked up from germline, CDR1 is SEHNR and CDR2 is FQNEAQ (reference sequence). Between the trimmed V and J ends, which lost 5 bases and 3 bases, there was a span of 8 bases. This CDR3 contains 12 residues. This CDR3 reads CASSPRGYEQYF. The CDR3 nucleotides are TGTGCCAGCAGCCCCAGGGGCTACGAGCAGTACTTC.

On this clone itself: Compared with germline, one end of the junction differs, possibly owing to a read error. The chain combines TRBV19 with TRBJ1-2; tentatively, D is TRBD1 (6 bases). Looked up from germline, CDR1 is LNHDA and CDR2 is SQIVND (reference sequence). The CDR3 contains 14 residues. CDR3 in DNA: TGTGCCAGTAGTACCCAGGGGCTTAACTATGGCCACACCTTC. Its translation is CASSTQGLNYGHTF. The full variable domain, rest sourced from reference TRBV19 and TRBJ1-2, is DGGITQSPKYLFRKEGQNVTLSCEQNLNHDAMYWYRQDPGQGLRLIYYSQIVNDFQKGDIAEGYSVSREKKESFPLTVTSAQKNPTAFYLCASSTQGLNYGHTFGSGTRLTVV.

The V gene is TRBV4-2, the J gene TRBJ2-2; weak D call: TRBD2 (5 bases). The CDR3 covers 14 residues. CDR1 and CDR2 (germline): LGHNA, YNFKEQ. V dropped 1 base and J dropped 4 bases, with 7 bases sitting between them. CDR3 residues: CASSQVEGTGELFF. The CDR3 nucleotides are TGTGCCAGCAGCCAAGTTGAGGGCACCGGGGAGCTGTTTTTT.

Only one count was recorded for this clone. The chain recombines TRBV28 with TRBJ1-5; unclear D gene. CDR3 length: 13 residues. Trimming left V 2 bases short and J 3 bases short, with 5 bases between. Germline CDR1 MDHEN, CDR2 SYDVKM. The CDR3 DNA reads TGTGCCAGCAGTTTACAGTTCAATCAGCCCCAGCATTTT. Residues: CASSLQFNQPQHF.

The chain uses TRBV28 and TRBJ1-1; no definite D call. From germline, CDR1 is MDHEN and CDR2 SYDVKM. CDR3 size: 16 residues. With 2 bases removed from V and 1 base from J, the gap between germline ends came to 14 bases. CDR3 in amino acids: CASSLEFTRSNTEAFF. The DNA for the CDR3 is TGTGCCAGCAGTTTAGAATTCACGCGGTCGAACACTGAAGCTTTCTTT.